What follows are 18 T cell receptor beta chains derived from one specimen sequenced in a study of blood T cells in healthy people across ages. Combining a sample-barcoded 5' primer with a J-beta primer mix, a second PCR ran for about 7 to 11 cycles. TCRdb re-called the 5' RACE reads through MiXCR, storing one row per CDR3 protein. The sample yields 1,500,000 or so distinct CDR3 sequences, approximately 42% seen once. The sample consisted of blood. These receptors all come from a woman between 18 and 29 years old in good health.

At least ten counts were recorded for this clonotype. The chain combines TRBV6-2 or TRBV6-3 with TRBJ1-1; D unresolved. The V end was cut by 2 bases, the J end by 0 bases, with 4 bases between. Germline V gene lookup returns CDR1 MNHEY and CDR2 SVGEGT. There are 13 residues in the CDR3. The DNA for the CDR3 is TGTGCCAGCAGTTACCAGTTGAACACTGAAGCTTTCTTT. Amino acid sequence: CASSYQLNTEAFF.

The chain carries TRBV2 and TRBJ2-1; TRBD2 matches 7 bases. The CDR3 loop spans 15 amino acids. Trimming removed 7 bases from V and 3 bases from J; junction bases left unmatched: 9. Germline V gene data show CDR1 as SNHLY and CDR2 as FYNNEI. This CDR3 reads CASTPRGGLYNEQFF. In DNA form, the CDR3 reads TGTGCCAGCACCCCACGCGGGGGTCTCTACAATGAGCAGTTCTTC.

V is TRBV7-9 and J is TRBJ1-2; 12 nucleotides agree with TRBD1. The ends lost 5 bases at V and 3 bases at J; junction bases unmatched: 7. Germline CDR1 SEHNR, CDR2 FQNEAQ (reference sequence). The CDR3 has 16 amino acids. CDR3 DNA sequence: TGTGCCAGCAGCCCAGGGGACAGGGGGCCGGACTATGGCTACACCTTC. The encoded protein is CASSPGDRGPDYGYTF.

V is TRBV25-1 and J is TRBJ1-1, with TRBD1 matching over 8 bases. CDR1 and CDR2 from the germline V gene are MGHDK and SYGVNS. CDR3 length: 15 residues. V shed 3 bases, J shed 5 bases, and the junction held 8 bases outside the gene matches. This chain's CDR3 is CASSDVTGGYTEAFF. CDR3 nucleotides: TGTGCCAGCAGTGACGTCACAGGGGGTTATACTGAAGCTTTCTTT.

This clonotype was observed a few times. This chain links TRBV20-1 with TRBJ2-1, with a weak D call TRBD2 (6 bases). There are 15 residues in the CDR3. Germline-derived CDR1 and CDR2 are DFQATT and SNEGSKA (reference sequence). Trimming pared 1 base from V and 3 bases from J, leaving 13 bases between. The CDR3 here is CSARVPGGIYNEQFF. The CDR3 DNA reads as TGCAGTGCTAGAGTGCCTGGGGGGATCTACAATGAGCAGTTCTTC.

The genes are TRBV15 and TRBJ2-5, with a weak D call TRBD1 (5 bases). The CDR3 is 16 residues long. The germline V and J ends were trimmed by 0 bases and 5 bases, with 16 bases remaining between them. Germline loops: CDR1 LNHNV, CDR2 YYDKDF (reference sequence). In DNA, the CDR3 is TGTGCCACCAGCAGAGATCCCGTGACAGTAGGGGAGACCCAGTACTTC. Encoded protein: CATSRDPVTVGETQYF.

To note about this clonotype: The germline gene is not matched at one end of the junction; a read error may be the cause. The chain combines TRBV9 with TRBJ2-3; D possibly uses TRBD1 or TRBD2 (5 bases each). The CDR3 covers 13 residues. Germline assignment: CDR1 SGDLS and CDR2 YYNGEE. For the CDR3, the DNA is TGTGCCATCAGCCCCGGGGCCCCAGATACGCAGTATTTT. Translating gives CAISPGAPDTQYF.

J is TRBJ2-7 and V is TRBV4-2; 11 positions match TRBD2. This CDR3 comprises 15 residues. The junction had 5 bases not matched to a gene; V was cut back by 0 bases and J by 7 bases. The V gene's germline CDR1 is LGHNA and CDR2 YNFKEQ. CDR3: CASSQDTSGSGEQYF. CDR3 sequence (DNA): TGTGCCAGCAGCCAAGATACTAGCGGGAGTGGGGAGCAGTACTTC.

This rearrangement joins TRBV12-3 or TRBV12-4 to TRBJ2-3; 7 bases map to TRBD1. This CDR3 comprises 14 residues. Germline trimming cut 6 bases from V and 5 bases from J; bases unmatched to any gene: 8. CDR3 residues: CASRLTGVGDTQYF. In DNA, the CDR3 is TGTGCCAGCAGGCTAACAGGGGTGGGAGATACGCAGTATTTT.

CDR3 amino acids: CASSLSRGRADTQYF. CDR3 DNA: TGCGCCAGCAGCTTGAGCAGAGGACGGGCAGATACGCAGTATTTT. The chain is built from TRBV5-1 and TRBJ2-3; D ambiguous. The length of the CDR3 is 15 residues. Germline V gene lookup returns CDR1 SGHRS and CDR2 YFSETQ. Trimming stripped 1 base from V and 4 bases from J, with 13 bases between. The complete variable domain, with remaining parts taken from reference TRBV5-1 and TRBJ2-3, reads KAGVTQTPRYLIKTRGQQVTLSCSPISGHRSVSWYQQTPGQGLQFLFEYFSETQRNKGNFPGRFSGRQFSNSRSEMNVSTLELGDSALYLCASSLSRGRADTQYFGPGTRLTVL.

The table lists this clonotype with a few counts. J is TRBJ1-1 and V is TRBV27; TRBD1 matches 11 bases. The CDR3 has 14 amino acids. The germline V gene encodes CDR1 MNHEY and CDR2 SMNVEV (reference sequence). J was trimmed by 7 bases and V by 6 bases; bases with no gene match: 7. CDR3 in DNA: TGTGCCAGCAGGTACACCGGGACAGGGGGTGAAGCTTTCTTT. Translation: CASRYTGTGGEAFF.

This chain connects TRBV12-3 or TRBV12-4 to TRBJ1-2; TRBD1 might be the D (6 bases). V lost 8 bases and J lost 4, with 23 bases in between. This CDR3 comprises 16 residues. For the CDR3, the DNA is TGTGCCAGCGTAGCCGGGGGGGCAACAGGGATCTATGGCTACACCTTC. Translating it yields CASVAGGATGIYGYTF.

The rearrangement joins TRBV12-5 to TRBJ2-1; 8 bases agree with TRBD2. V shed 0 bases, J shed 7 bases, and the junction held 14 bases outside the gene matches. Germline CDR1 and CDR2: LGHNT and FRNRAP. The CDR3 runs 18 residues. The CDR3 DNA sequence: TGTGCTAGTGGTTTGGTAGTATATGGGCTAGCGGGCATAAATGAGCAGTTCTTC. This sequence encodes CASGLVVYGLAGINEQFF.

This clonotype showed up just a few times. The chain combines TRBV27 with TRBJ1-2; 9 bases map to TRBD1. The CDR3 runs to 13 residues. Germline-derived CDR1 and CDR2 are MNHEY and SMNVEV (reference sequence). Trimming removed 7 bases from V and 7 bases from J; junction bases left unmatched: 7. CDR3 sequence (DNA): TGTGCCAGCAAGGGAGGGGACAGGGCTGGCTACACCTTC. This codes for CASKGGDRAGYTF.

This clonotype was detected only once. The chain links TRBV18 to TRBJ1-1; D remains unclear. Trimming shortened V by 3 bases and J by 7 bases, and 12 bases separated the two germline ends. This CDR3 region has 13 residues. Germline CDR1 is KGHSH and CDR2 is LQKENI. CDR3 loop: CASSPTASNEAFF. For the CDR3, the DNA is TGTGCCAGCTCACCTACAGCTTCCAATGAAGCTTTCTTT.

In this sample, this clonotype turned up a few times. The gene calls are TRBV9 and TRBJ2-7, with D perhaps given as TRBD1 or TRBD2 (6 bases each). The CDR3 runs to 14 residues. Germline V gives CDR1 SGDLS, CDR2 YYNGEE. V lost 0 bases to trimming and J lost 7 bases, with 14 bases between them. CDR3 sequence (DNA): TGTGCCAGCAGCGTAGGAGGGGGGTTGGAGGAGCAGTACTTC. Translated, it gives CASSVGGGLEEQYF.

The rearrangement uses TRBV28 and TRBJ2-4; the D gene is possibly TRBD2 (6 bases). Germline loops: CDR1 MDHEN, CDR2 SYDVKM. The CDR3 sequence is 15 residues long. V shed 4 bases and J shed 0 bases, with 10 bases lying between them. CDR3 sequence: CASSWGVLAKNIQYF. As DNA, the CDR3 is TGTGCCAGCAGTTGGGGGGTACTAGCCAAAAACATTCAGTACTTC. The whole variable domain, remainder taken from reference TRBV28 and TRBJ2-4, is DVKVTQSSRYLVKRTGEKVFLECVQDMDHENMFWYRQDPGLGLRLIYFSYDVKMKEKGDIPEGYSVSREKKERFSLILESASTNQTSMYLCASSWGVLAKNIQYFGAGTRLSVL.

This clonotype has just a few counts. This rearrangement joins TRBV6-1 to TRBJ1-5; D is undetermined. Germline assignment: CDR1 MNHNS and CDR2 SASEGT. The V end was cut by 7 bases, the J end by 4 bases, with 17 bases between. The CDR3 covers 15 residues. The CDR3 here is CASKPGSGLNQPQHF. Here the CDR3 DNA reads TGTGCCAGCAAGCCCGGCAGTGGGCTGAATCAGCCCCAGCATTTT.